This entry is about one T cell receptor beta chain. The data were obtained in a study of identical twins. MiXCR was run by TCRdb on the 5' RACE reads, yielding one entry per CDR3 protein. The sample has around 340,000 distinct CDR3 sequences; roughly an eighth are singletons. Between the trimmed V and J ends, which lost 0 bases and 3 bases, there was a span of 15 bases. This CDR3 comprises 15 residues. Germline lookup yields CDR1 DFQATT and CDR2 SNEGSKA (reference sequence). This sample also appeared in a second study, on yellow fever vaccine responses in identical twins.

The chain employs TRBV20-1 and TRBJ2-7; a possible D gene is TRBD2 (6 bases). The source material was CD8+ T cells sorted from blood. The TCR originated in a woman under 30 in good health. The CDR3 region is CSARDLGTGDYEQYF. The CDR3 coding sequence is TGCAGTGCTAGAGATTTAGGGACGGGAGACTACGAGCAGTACTTC.